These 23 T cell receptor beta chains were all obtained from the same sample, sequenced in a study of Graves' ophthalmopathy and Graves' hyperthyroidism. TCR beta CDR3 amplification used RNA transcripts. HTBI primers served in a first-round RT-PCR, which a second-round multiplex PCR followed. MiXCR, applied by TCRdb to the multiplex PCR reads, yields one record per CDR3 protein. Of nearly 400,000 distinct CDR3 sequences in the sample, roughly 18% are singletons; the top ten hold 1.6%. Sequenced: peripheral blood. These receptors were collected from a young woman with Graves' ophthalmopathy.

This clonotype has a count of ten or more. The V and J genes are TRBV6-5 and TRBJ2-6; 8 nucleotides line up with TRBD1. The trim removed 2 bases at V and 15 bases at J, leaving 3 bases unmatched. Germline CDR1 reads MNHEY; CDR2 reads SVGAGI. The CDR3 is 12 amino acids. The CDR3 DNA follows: TGTGCCAGCAGTTACCCCCAGGGGGCCCTGACTTTC. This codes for CASSYPQGALTF.

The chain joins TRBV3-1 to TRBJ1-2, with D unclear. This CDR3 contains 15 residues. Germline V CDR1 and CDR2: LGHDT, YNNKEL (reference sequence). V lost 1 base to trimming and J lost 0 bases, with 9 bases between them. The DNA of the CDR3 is TGTGCCAGCAGCCAAGGGAGGGCTTCTAACTATGGCTACACCTTC. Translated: CASSQGRASNYGYTF.

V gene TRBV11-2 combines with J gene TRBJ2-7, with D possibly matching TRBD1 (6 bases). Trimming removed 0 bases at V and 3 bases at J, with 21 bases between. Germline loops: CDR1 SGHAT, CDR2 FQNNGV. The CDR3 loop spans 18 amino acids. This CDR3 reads CASSLDGHYPGVNYEQYF. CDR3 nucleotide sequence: TGTGCCAGCAGCTTAGACGGTCATTACCCAGGGGTCAACTACGAGCAGTACTTC.

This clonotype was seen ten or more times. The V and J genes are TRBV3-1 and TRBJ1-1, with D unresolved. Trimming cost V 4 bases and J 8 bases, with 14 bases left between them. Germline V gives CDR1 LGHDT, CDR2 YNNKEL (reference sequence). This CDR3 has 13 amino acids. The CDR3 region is CASSLIQTKEAFF. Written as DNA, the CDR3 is TGTGCCAGCAGCCTTATACAGACAAAAGAAGCTTTCTTT.

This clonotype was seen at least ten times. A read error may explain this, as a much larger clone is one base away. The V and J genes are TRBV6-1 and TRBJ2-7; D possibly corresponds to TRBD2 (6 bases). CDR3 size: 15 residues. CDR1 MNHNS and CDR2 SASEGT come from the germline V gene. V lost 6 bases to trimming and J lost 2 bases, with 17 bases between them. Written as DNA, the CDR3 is TGTGCCAGCAGAGTTAGGAGGGCAATCCCCTACGAGCAGTACTTC. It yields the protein CASRVRRAIPYEQYF.

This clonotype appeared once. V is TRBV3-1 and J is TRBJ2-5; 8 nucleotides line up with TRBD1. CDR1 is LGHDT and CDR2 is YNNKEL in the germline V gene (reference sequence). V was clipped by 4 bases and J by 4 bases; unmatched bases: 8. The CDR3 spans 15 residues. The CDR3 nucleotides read TGTGCCAGCAGCCCTAGTAGGACAGGGCGAGAGACCCAGTACTTC. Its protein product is CASSPSRTGRETQYF.

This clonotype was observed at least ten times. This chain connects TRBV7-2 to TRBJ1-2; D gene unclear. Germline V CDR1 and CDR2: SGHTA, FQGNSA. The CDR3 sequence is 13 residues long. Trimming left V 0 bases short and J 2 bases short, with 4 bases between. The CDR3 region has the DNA TGTGCCAGCAGCTTAGCACAGAACTATGGCTACACCTTC. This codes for CASSLAQNYGYTF. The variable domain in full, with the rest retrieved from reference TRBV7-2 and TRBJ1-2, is GAGVSQSPSNKVTEKGKDVELRCDPISGHTALYWYRQSLGQGLEFLIYFQGNSAPDKSGLPSDRFSAERTGGSVSTLTIQRTQQEDSAVYLCASSLAQNYGYTFGSGTRLTVV.

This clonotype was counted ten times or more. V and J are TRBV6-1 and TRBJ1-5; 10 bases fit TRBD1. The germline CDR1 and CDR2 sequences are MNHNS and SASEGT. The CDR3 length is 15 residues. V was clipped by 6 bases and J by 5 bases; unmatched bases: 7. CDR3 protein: CASRPSGTGDQPQHF. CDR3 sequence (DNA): TGTGCCAGCAGGCCTTCCGGGACAGGGGATCAGCCCCAGCATTTT.

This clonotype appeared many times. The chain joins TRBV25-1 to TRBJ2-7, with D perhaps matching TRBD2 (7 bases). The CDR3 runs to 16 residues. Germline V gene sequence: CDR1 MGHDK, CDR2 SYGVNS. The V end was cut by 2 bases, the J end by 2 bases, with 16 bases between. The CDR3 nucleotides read TGTGCCAGCAGTGAAGGGGGGGCTCGACCCCCCTACGAGCAGTACTTC. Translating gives CASSEGGARPPYEQYF.

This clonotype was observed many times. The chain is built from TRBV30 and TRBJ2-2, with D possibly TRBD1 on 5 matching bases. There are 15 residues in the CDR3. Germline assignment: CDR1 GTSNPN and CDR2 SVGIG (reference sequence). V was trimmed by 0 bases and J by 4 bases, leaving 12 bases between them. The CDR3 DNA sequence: TGTGCCTGGAGTGTAGGGCAGGGCGGCACCGGGGAGCTGTTTTTT. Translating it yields CAWSVGQGGTGELFF.

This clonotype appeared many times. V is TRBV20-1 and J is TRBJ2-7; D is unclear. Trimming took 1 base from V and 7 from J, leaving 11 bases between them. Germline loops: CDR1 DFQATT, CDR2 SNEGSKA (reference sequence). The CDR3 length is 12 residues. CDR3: CSARGSNLEQYF. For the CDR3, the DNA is TGCAGTGCTAGAGGATCCAATCTAGAGCAGTACTTC.

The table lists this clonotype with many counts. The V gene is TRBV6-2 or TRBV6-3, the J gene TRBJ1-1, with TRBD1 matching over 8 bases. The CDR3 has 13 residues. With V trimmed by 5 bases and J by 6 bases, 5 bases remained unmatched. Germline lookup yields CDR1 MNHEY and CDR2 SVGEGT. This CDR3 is CASSGQGFAEAFF. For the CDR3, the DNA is TGTGCCAGCAGTGGACAGGGTTTCGCTGAAGCTTTCTTT.

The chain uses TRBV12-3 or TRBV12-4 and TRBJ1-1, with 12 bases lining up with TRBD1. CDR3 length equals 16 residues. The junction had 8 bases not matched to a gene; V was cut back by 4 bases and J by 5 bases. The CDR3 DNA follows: TGTGCCAGCAGTTCACCGGGACAGGGGGCAGATACTGAAGCTTTCTTT. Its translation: CASSSPGQGADTEAFF.

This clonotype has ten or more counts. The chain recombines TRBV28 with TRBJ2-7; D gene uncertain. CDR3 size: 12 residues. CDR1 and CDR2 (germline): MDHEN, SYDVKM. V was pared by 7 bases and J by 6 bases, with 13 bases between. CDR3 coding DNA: TGTGCCAGCACCTCGGGTTGGGCCGAGCAGTACTTC. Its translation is CASTSGWAEQYF.

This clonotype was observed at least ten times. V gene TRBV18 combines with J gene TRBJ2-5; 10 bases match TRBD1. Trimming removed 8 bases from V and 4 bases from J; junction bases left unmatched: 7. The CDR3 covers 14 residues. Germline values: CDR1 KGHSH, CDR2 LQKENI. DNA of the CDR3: TGTGCCAGCAGTCCAGGACAGGGGGGAGAGACCCAGTACTTC. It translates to CASSPGQGGETQYF. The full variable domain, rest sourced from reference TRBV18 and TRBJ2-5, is NAGVMQNPRHLVRRRGQEARLRCSPMKGHSHVYWYRQLPEEGLKFMVYLQKENIIDESGMPKERFSAEFPKEGPSILRIQQVVRGDSAAYFCASSPGQGGETQYFGPGTRLLVL.

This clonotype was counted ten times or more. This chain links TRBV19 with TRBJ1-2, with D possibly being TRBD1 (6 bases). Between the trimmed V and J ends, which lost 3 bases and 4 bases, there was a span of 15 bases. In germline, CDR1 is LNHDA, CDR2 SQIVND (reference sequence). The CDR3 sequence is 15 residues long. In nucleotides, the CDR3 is TGTGCCAGTAGTATCGGGGGGGCCTCCAGCTATGGCTACACCTTC. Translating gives CASSIGGASSYGYTF.

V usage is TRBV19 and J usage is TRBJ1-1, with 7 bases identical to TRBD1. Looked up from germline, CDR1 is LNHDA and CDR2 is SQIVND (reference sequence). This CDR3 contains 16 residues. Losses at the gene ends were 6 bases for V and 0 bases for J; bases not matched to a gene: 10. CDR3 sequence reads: CASSWDSGEVNTEAFF. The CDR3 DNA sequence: TGTGCCAGTAGCTGGGACAGCGGCGAGGTGAACACTGAAGCTTTCTTT.

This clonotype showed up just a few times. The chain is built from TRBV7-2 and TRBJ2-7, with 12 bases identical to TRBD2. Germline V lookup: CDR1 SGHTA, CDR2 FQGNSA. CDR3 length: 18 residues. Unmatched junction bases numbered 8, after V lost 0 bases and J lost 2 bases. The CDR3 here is CASSLAPRASGRAYEQYF. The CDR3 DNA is TGTGCCAGCAGCTTAGCCCCTCGGGCTAGCGGGAGGGCCTACGAGCAGTACTTC.

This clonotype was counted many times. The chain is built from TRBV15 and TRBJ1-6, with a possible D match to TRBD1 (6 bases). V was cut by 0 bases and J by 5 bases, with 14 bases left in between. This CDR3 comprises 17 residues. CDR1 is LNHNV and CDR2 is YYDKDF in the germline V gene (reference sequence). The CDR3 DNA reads TGTGCCACCAGCAGAGAGTACCCACAGGGAAATAATTCACCCCTCCACTTT. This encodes CATSREYPQGNNSPLHF.

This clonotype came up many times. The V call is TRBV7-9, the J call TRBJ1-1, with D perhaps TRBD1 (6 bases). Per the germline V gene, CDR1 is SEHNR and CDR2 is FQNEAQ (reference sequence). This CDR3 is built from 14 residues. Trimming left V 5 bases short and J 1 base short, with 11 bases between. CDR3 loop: CASSPQTGNTEAFF. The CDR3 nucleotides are TGTGCCAGCAGCCCCCAGACAGGGAACACTGAAGCTTTCTTT.

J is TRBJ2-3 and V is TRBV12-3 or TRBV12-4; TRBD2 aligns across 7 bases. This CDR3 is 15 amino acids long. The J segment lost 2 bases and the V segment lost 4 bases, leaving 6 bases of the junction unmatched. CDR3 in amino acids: CASSSTSRFTDTQYF. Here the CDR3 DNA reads TGTGCCAGCAGTTCGACTAGCCGTTTCACAGATACGCAGTATTTT.

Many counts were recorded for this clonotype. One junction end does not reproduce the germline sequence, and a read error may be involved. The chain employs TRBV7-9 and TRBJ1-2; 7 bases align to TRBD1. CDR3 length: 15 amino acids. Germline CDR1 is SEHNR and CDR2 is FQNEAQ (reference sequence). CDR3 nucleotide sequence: TGTGCCAGCAGCCGTACCACAGGGGAAGTCTATAGCTACACCTTC. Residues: CASSRTTGEVYSYTF.

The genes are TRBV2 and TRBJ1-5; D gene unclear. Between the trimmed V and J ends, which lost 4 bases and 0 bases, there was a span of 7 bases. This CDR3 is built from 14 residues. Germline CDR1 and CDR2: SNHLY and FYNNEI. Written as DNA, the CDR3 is TGTGCCAGCAGTGGGGAAGTTAGCAATCAGCCCCAGCATTTT. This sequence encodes CASSGEVSNQPQHF.